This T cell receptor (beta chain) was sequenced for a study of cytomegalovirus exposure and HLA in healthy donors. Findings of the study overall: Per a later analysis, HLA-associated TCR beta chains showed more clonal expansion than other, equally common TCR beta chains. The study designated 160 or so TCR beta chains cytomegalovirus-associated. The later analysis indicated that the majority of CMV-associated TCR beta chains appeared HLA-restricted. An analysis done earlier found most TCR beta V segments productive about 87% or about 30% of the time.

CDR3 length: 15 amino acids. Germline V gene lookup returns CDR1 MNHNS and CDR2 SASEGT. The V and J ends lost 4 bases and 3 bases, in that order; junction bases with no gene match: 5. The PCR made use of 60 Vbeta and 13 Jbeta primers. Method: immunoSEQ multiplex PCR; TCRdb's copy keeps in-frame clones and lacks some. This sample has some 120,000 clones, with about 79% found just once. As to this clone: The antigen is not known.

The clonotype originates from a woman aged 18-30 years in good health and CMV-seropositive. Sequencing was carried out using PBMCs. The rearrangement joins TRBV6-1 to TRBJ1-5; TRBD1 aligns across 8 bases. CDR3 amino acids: CASSVQGAPNQPQHF. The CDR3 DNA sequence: TGTGCCAGCAGTGTTCAGGGGGCCCCCAATCAGCCCCAGCATTTT.